This T cell receptor beta chain was observed in a study of control samples from healthy donors and cancer patients. CDR3 length: 11 residues. Germline CDR1 and CDR2: SGDLS and YYNGEE. V dropped 3 bases and J dropped 10 bases, with 8 bases sitting between them. Produced via immunoSEQ multiplex PCR; TCRdb's table is partial and in-frame only. Of 95,000 to 130,000 clones in the sample, more than 70% were seen once. This receptor was obtained from a woman in her 70s in good health. This chain links TRBV9 with TRBJ2-1, with D unresolved. Sequencing was carried out using blood. The chain's CDR3 is CASSALVEQFF. CDR3 nucleotides: TGTGCCAGCAGCGCGTTAGTAGAGCAGTTCTTC. The full variable domain, with the rest looked up from reference TRBV9 and TRBJ2-1, is DSGVTQTPKHLITATGQRVTLRCSPRSGDLSVYWYQQSLDQGLQFLIQYYNGEERAKGNILERFSAQQFPDLHSELNLSSLELGDSALYFCASSALVEQFFGPGTRLTVL.